This paragraph covers one T cell receptor (beta chain) sequence. This sample is part of a study of blood T cell repertoires in COVID-19. The overall study: Sample material is recorded as cDNA or gDNA derived from T cells, B-cell-depleted T cells, or PBMCs.

Original methodology: Counts of nucleated cells, estimated from reference gene primer amplification, were obtained. This table comes from immunoSEQ multiplex PCR, and its TCRdb copy is limited to in-frame clones, with some not included. The V and J calls and clone size were taken over from that table, and D and trimming were inferred from the DNA. This sample carries about 87,000 clones, approximately 85% of them seen once, and the ten largest clones take just over 3%. The CDR3 is 14 residues long. V lost 4 bases, J lost 3 bases, and 2 bases stayed unmatched. Germline CDR1 and CDR2: MNHEY and SVGAGI.

Sequences were obtained from peripheral blood. This sequence was found in a woman older than 75 with COVID-19, enrolled during active disease. V usage is TRBV6-5 and J usage is TRBJ2-5, with 10 bases matching TRBD2. For the CDR3, the DNA is TGTGCCAGCAGTTCTACTAGCGGGGAAGAGACCCAGTACTTC. Amino acids: CASSSTSGEETQYF.